This TCR beta chain was identified in a study of blood T cell repertoires in COVID-19. Study context: Sites across the United States, Italy and Spain contributed samples from acute and convalescent COVID-19.

This clone has only a few counts. Germline lookup yields CDR1 MNHEY and CDR2 SVGAGI. Between the trimmed V and J ends, which lost 5 bases and 3 bases, there was a span of 5 bases. The CDR3 runs to 11 residues. Recovered participants had two consecutive negative NP/OP PCR tests, healthcare professional clearance, or symptom resolution. Study processing details: By means of reference gene primer amplification, nucleated cell counts were estimated. Profiling relied on immunoSEQ multiplex PCR, and the TCRdb table lists in-frame clones only, not all of them. From that table come the V and J calls and clone size; the DNA was used to work out D and trimming. The sample has 390,000 or so clones, 85% to 90% seen once.

The sequence was obtained from a young man who had recovered from COVID-19. The J gene is TRBJ2-7, the V gene TRBV6-5, with D unclear. The sequencing input was PBMCs or T cells enriched from blood (not recorded which). Here the CDR3 DNA reads TGTGCCAGCAGTCTAGGCTACGAGCAGTACTTC. The encoded protein is CASSLGYEQYF.